One and the same sample provided the 27 T cell receptor beta chains below, sequenced in a study of identical twins listed by TCRdb under 2016. The method behind the library was 5' RACE. The sequencing machine was an Illumina HiSeq 2000. Clones were called with MiXCR by TCRdb after fastp trimmed the public reads at Q25, and only in-frame beta chains were retained. Entries that share a CDR3 protein sequence are merged under the most common genes and DNA. Here the sample has hundreds of thousands of distinct CDR3 sequences; 20% to 25% occur a single time. 0.48% of the sample is taken by the ten largest. This same sample was also taken into another study, of yellow fever vaccine responses in identical twins.

Material: CD4+ T cells sorted from blood. These receptors originate from a woman aged 18-35 years in good health.

The chain uses TRBV18 and TRBJ2-7, with a tentative D call TRBD1 (5 bases). Germline CDR1 is KGHSH and CDR2 is LQKENI. Trimming left V 3 bases short and J 0 bases short, with 6 bases between. This CDR3 is built from 13 residues. The CDR3 spells CASSPTDSYEQYF. The CDR3 DNA reads as TGTGCCAGCTCACCGACAGACTCCTACGAGCAGTACTTC.

The chain recombines TRBV5-6 with TRBJ2-3, with 8 positions matching TRBD1. V was clipped by 0 bases and J by 3 bases; unmatched bases: 12. The germline gives CDR1 SGHDT, CDR2 YYEEEE. The CDR3 is 18 amino acids. CDR3 in amino acids: CASSLVIHQGAGTDTQYF. DNA of the CDR3: TGTGCCAGCAGCTTGGTAATCCATCAGGGGGCTGGTACAGATACGCAGTATTTT.

This clonotype appeared a single time. The chain uses TRBV11-2 and TRBJ1-1; D remains ambiguous. The CDR3 runs to 14 residues. Germline V CDR1 and CDR2: SGHAT, FQNNGV. Trimming removed 3 bases at V and 0 bases at J, with 8 bases between. The CDR3 loop is CASSFGGLNTEAFF. CDR3 coding DNA: TGTGCCAGCAGCTTCGGCGGCCTGAACACTGAAGCTTTCTTT.

The V call is TRBV19, the J call TRBJ2-1, with 11 bases aligning to TRBD2. Germline CDR1 LNHDA, CDR2 SQIVND (reference sequence). The CDR3 contains 15 residues. Trimming took 1 base from V and 8 from J; bases not matched to a gene: 4. The CDR3, as DNA: TGTGCCAGTAGTATAGCTAGCGGGAGGATTGATGAGCAGTTCTTC. It encodes CASSIASGRIDEQFF.

Here the CDR3 reads CASRDTLGLETQYF. As DNA, the CDR3 is TGTGCCAGCAGGGACACACTAGGATTGGAGACCCAGTACTTC. This chain connects TRBV2 to TRBJ2-5; D tentatively fits TRBD1 or TRBD2 (5 bases each). Trimming stripped 6 bases from V and 5 bases from J, with 16 bases between. This CDR3 is built from 14 residues. Germline CDR1 and CDR2: SNHLY and FYNNEI.

This clonotype has at least ten counts. The CDR3 loop is CSVSHGGLSNTEAFF. As DNA, the CDR3 is TGCAGCGTTTCACATGGGGGGTTGTCGAACACTGAAGCTTTCTTT. The chain recombines TRBV29-1 with TRBJ1-1, with D possibly being TRBD1 (5 bases). Trimming cost V 5 bases and J 1 base, with 17 bases left between them. CDR1 is SQVTM, CDR2 ANQGSEA, per germline. This CDR3 has 15 amino acids.

This chain joins TRBV7-6 and TRBJ2-1; D might be TRBD2 (7 bases). V was trimmed by 5 bases and J by 9 bases, leaving 23 bases between them. Germline V lookup: CDR1 SGHVS, CDR2 FNYEAQ. The CDR3 spans 16 residues. The DNA of the CDR3 is TGTGCCAGCAGCCTAGGGGGGGACCGCCGATTTGGTGAGCAGTTCTTC. Its translation is CASSLGGDRRFGEQFF.

This clonotype came up a few times. The rearrangement links TRBV20-1 to TRBJ2-2; perhaps D is TRBD1 or TRBD2 (5 bases each). V lost 6 bases and J 1 base, leaving 15 bases between the germline ends. In germline, CDR1 is DFQATT, CDR2 SNEGSKA (reference sequence). The CDR3 runs 15 residues. The CDR3 here is CSATPGTGNTGELFF. CDR3 sequence (DNA): TGCAGTGCAACCCCCGGGACGGGGAACACCGGGGAGCTGTTTTTT.

This chain uses TRBV11-2 with TRBJ2-5; 9 bases agree with TRBD2. V was clipped by 5 bases and J by 4 bases; unmatched bases: 17. The CDR3 loop spans 18 amino acids. Germline assignment: CDR1 SGHAT and CDR2 FQNNGV. The CDR3 region is CASSPRPRGLALSETQYF. CDR3 nucleotides: TGTGCCAGCAGCCCTAGACCCCGCGGACTAGCGCTTTCAGAGACCCAGTACTTC.

This chain connects TRBV6-1 to TRBJ2-3; the D gene could be TRBD1 or TRBD2 (5 bases each). This CDR3 comprises 15 residues. The germline V and J ends were trimmed by 6 bases and 0 bases, with 13 bases remaining between them. Germline V CDR1 and CDR2: MNHNS, SASEGT. DNA of the CDR3: TGTGCCAGCAGCGGCAGGGAGTATAGCACAGATACGCAGTATTTT. This encodes CASSGREYSTDTQYF.

The chain couples TRBV6-5 to TRBJ2-1; 9 bases agree with TRBD2. The V segment lost 2 bases and the J segment 7 bases; nucleotides outside the gene matches: 9. The CDR3 totals 16 residues. Germline-derived CDR1 and CDR2 are MNHEY and SVGAGI. Here the CDR3 DNA reads TGTGCCAGCAGTTACCGTCCTAGCGGGATCATTAATGAGCAGTTCTTC. The encoded protein is CASSYRPSGIINEQFF.

This clonotype was picked up a small number of times. This chain links TRBV4-1 with TRBJ2-7; a possible D gene is TRBD1 (6 bases). The germline V and J ends were trimmed by 0 bases and 2 bases, with 11 bases remaining between them. This CDR3 is 15 amino acids long. Germline CDR1 MGHRA, CDR2 YSYEKL. As DNA, the CDR3 is TGCGCCAGCAGCCAAGAGCAGGGGAGAACCTACGAGCAGTACTTC. Translated: CASSQEQGRTYEQYF.

The chain uses TRBV11-2 and TRBJ2-1; D perhaps matches TRBD1 (5 bases). The CDR3 is 11 residues long. Germline CDR1 and CDR2: SGHAT and FQNNGV. V lost 5 bases to trimming and J lost 15 bases, with 14 bases between them. CDR3 loop: CASSPEGDPFF. The DNA of the CDR3 is TGTGCCAGCAGCCCAGAAGGGGATCCGTTCTTC.

The chain recombines TRBV19 with TRBJ2-2; D unclear. Trimming removed 5 bases from V and 7 bases from J, with 8 bases in between. The CDR3 loop spans 12 amino acids. Germline V gene sequence: CDR1 LNHDA, CDR2 SQIVND (reference sequence). CDR3 nucleotides: TGTGCCAGTAGTCAGGTTGACGGGGAGCTGTTTTTT. Its protein product is CASSQVDGELFF.

This clonotype was observed a few times. The gene calls are TRBV29-1 and TRBJ2-1; tentatively, D is TRBD1 (7 bases). V was pared by 3 bases and J by 6 bases, with 15 bases between. Germline-derived CDR1 and CDR2 are SQVTM and ANQGSEA. This CDR3 is 14 amino acids long. CDR3 DNA: TGCAGCGTTGATAGGGGCAGGGGGGCCAATGAGCAGTTCTTC. Translating gives CSVDRGRGANEQFF.

This clonotype was recorded a few times. The gene calls are TRBV5-1 and TRBJ2-5, with 11 bases that match TRBD1. J lost 6 bases, V lost 5 bases, and 6 bases had no gene match. The CDR3 runs 14 residues. Germline V CDR1 and CDR2: SGHRS, YFSETQ. The DNA for the CDR3 is TGCGCCAGCAGGGCCGGGACAGGGGGAAAGACCCAGTACTTC. Translation gives CASRAGTGGKTQYF. Variable domain in full (rest from reference TRBV5-1 and TRBJ2-5): KAGVTQTPRYLIKTRGQQVTLSCSPISGHRSVSWYQQTPGQGLQFLFEYFSETQRNKGNFPGRFSGRQFSNSRSEMNVSTLELGDSALYLCASRAGTGGKTQYFGPGTRLLVL.

The chain links TRBV5-1 to TRBJ2-2; unclear D gene. V lost 6 bases to trimming and J lost 0 bases, with 15 bases between them. Germline V gene lookup returns CDR1 SGHRS and CDR2 YFSETQ. The CDR3 has 16 amino acids. CDR3 sequence reads: CASKRTQDPNTGELFF. The CDR3 coding sequence is TGCGCCAGCAAAAGAACTCAGGACCCGAACACCGGGGAGCTGTTTTTT.

This clonotype has only a few counts. The V call is TRBV10-3, the J call TRBJ1-4, with unresolved D. Germline assignment: CDR1 ENHRY and CDR2 SYGVKD. There are 13 residues in the CDR3. V lost 0 bases to trimming and J lost 5 bases, with 4 bases between them. The chain's CDR3 is CAISESANEKLFF. Here the CDR3 DNA reads TGTGCCATCAGTGAGTCGGCAAATGAAAAACTGTTTTTT.

This clonotype has a single count. V and J are TRBV24-1 and TRBJ2-3; D might be TRBD2 (6 bases). CDR1 is KGHDR, CDR2 SFDVKD, per germline. V was clipped by 4 bases and J by 13 bases, with 14 bases between them. This CDR3 is built from 12 residues. The CDR3 spells CATSDLTRKKYF. The CDR3 DNA follows: TGTGCCACCAGTGACCTGACTAGAAAAAAGTATTTT.

The V and J genes are TRBV20-1 and TRBJ2-7; TRBD1 or TRBD2 may be the D gene (5 bases each). The germline CDR1 and CDR2 sequences are DFQATT and SNEGSKA (reference sequence). CDR3 length: 13 residues. V lost 7 bases and J lost 3, with 16 bases in between. For the CDR3, the DNA is TGCAGTGTCCCCGGGACCCCCGGCTACGAGCAGTACTTC. Its protein is CSVPGTPGYEQYF.

Ten or more counts support this clonotype. The gene calls are TRBV2 and TRBJ2-5; D is uncertain. Germline values: CDR1 SNHLY, CDR2 FYNNEI. Trimming stripped 3 bases from V and 2 bases from J, with 1 base between. This CDR3 has 11 amino acids. The CDR3 reads CASSDQETQYF. CDR3 sequence (DNA): TGTGCCAGCAGTGATCAAGAGACCCAGTACTTC.

There are a few counts of this clonotype. The chain recombines TRBV6-4 with TRBJ1-6; D gene unclear. V was cut by 2 bases and J by 13 bases, with 9 bases left in between. CDR1 MRHNA and CDR2 SNTAGT come from the germline V gene. This CDR3 spans 12 amino acids. The CDR3 DNA reads as TGTGCCAGCAGTGACCTGGGTCTGCCCCTCCACTTT. It encodes CASSDLGLPLHF.

This chain joins TRBV27 and TRBJ2-7; 7 nucleotides match TRBD2. With V trimmed by 1 base and J by 2 bases, 5 bases remained unmatched. This CDR3 is 15 amino acids long. CDR1 is MNHEY, CDR2 SMNVEV, per germline (reference sequence). The CDR3 sequence is CASSLLGGSTYEQYF. The CDR3 DNA reads as TGTGCCAGCAGTTTATTAGGCGGGAGCACCTACGAGCAGTACTTC.

The chain employs TRBV12-3 or TRBV12-4 and TRBJ2-1, with a possible D match to TRBD1 (6 bases). Trimming removed 7 bases from V and 7 bases from J, with 11 bases in between. The CDR3 is made up of 12 amino acids. The CDR3 DNA reads TGTGCCAGCACCTCACAGGGTAATGAGCAGTTCTTC. Amino acid sequence: CASTSQGNEQFF.

The chain carries TRBV11-2 and TRBJ1-4, with D possibly TRBD1 on 6 matching bases. This CDR3 has 14 amino acids. Deletions cut 3 bases from V and 4 bases from J, with 9 bases between. Germline-derived CDR1 and CDR2 are SGHAT and FQNNGV. This CDR3 reads CASSFGQINEKLFF. DNA of the CDR3: TGTGCCAGCAGCTTCGGACAGATTAATGAAAAACTGTTTTTT.

The chain combines TRBV5-6 with TRBJ2-5; no reliable D call. Germline CDR1 and CDR2: SGHDT and YYEEEE. The CDR3 loop spans 14 amino acids. The V and J ends lost 2 bases and 2 bases respectively, with 10 bases between them. The CDR3 sequence: CASSFPQQQETQYF. CDR3 coding DNA: TGTGCCAGCAGCTTCCCACAGCAGCAAGAGACCCAGTACTTC.

This rearrangement joins TRBV18 to TRBJ2-2; 10 nucleotides align to TRBD2. Germline V gene sequence: CDR1 KGHSH, CDR2 LQKENI. J lost 0 bases, V lost 2 bases, and 6 bases had no gene match. This CDR3 has 18 amino acids. The CDR3 spells CASSPLVLAGANTGELFF. For the CDR3, the DNA is TGTGCCAGCTCACCATTGGTCCTAGCGGGGGCGAACACCGGGGAGCTGTTTTTT.